This T cell receptor beta chain derives from a study of blood T cell repertoires in COVID-19 (dated by TCRdb to the early 2020s). For context, the study as a whole: Collaborator samples came from the United States, Italy and Spain and covered acute and convalescent phases of COVID-19. Where available, HLA class I and class II types were obtained from metadata supplied by the sample provider rather than from assay-based typing. The prospective study material was composed of cDNA or gDNA derived from T cells, B-cell-depleted T cells, or PBMCs. Deeply sampled blood TCRbeta repertoires from subjects exposed to, actively infected with, or recovered from COVID-19 were included in the dataset. Nearly every sample came with metadata listing a de-identified subject ID, COVID-19 status, age in years and sex. The repertoires were released in a freely available public database meant as a resource for research on the immune response to SARS-CoV-2. Samples were obtained from the ongoing ImmuneRACE study (first 160 participants) and from 1,254 subjects provided by 6 global collaborators.

TCRbeta CDR3 regions were amplified from genomic DNA by means of the immunoSEQ Assay, a bias-controlled multiplex PCR. From the authors' description of their analysis: Within the assay, amplification of reference gene primers was used to estimate how many nucleated cells each sample contained. To quantify the absolute abundance of each unique TCRbeta CDR3 rearrangement, sequence reads were collapsed and filtered. Productive Simpson clonality was computed per sample as the square root of Simpson's diversity index over productive rearrangements. This is the immuneACCESS table as TCRdb keeps it, with only in-frame sequences that have V and J called. A part of the clones is gone; compared with another copy, unresolved V genes explain less than half, and the rest is unexplained. V, J and clone size reflect that table, while D and trimming were determined from the DNA. A total of 110,000 to 150,000 clones appear in this sample, about 87% of them only once. The ten largest clones capture approximately 10% of the sample.

Enrolling through a virtual design, the prospective study's participants ranged in age from roughly 18 to 100 years and lived across roughly 23 United States geographic areas. To assign participants to cohorts, the prospective study relied on clinical history that participants themselves reported in a screening survey and a study questionnaire. For ImmuneRACE Cohort 3, a participant was defined as recovered based on two consecutive negative NP/OP PCR tests, clearance by a healthcare professional, or resolution of symptoms. Each participant in the prospective study had whole blood, serum and a nasopharyngeal or oropharyngeal swab collected by mobile phlebotomists. Additional blood draws and questionnaires over an approximately two-month period could optionally be provided by prospective study participants. Before DNA extraction, prospective study blood samples were shipped either frozen or at room temperature.

The study at large found these results: The quantity of clinical and demographic metadata differed by source and by participant and was supplied without curation.

On this clone: Its target antigen remains unknown. No clone much larger than this one lies a single base away; base qualities are absent.

The CDR3 measures 15 amino acids from cysteine to phenylalanine. The retained sequence is limited to the CDR3, 45 bases, with the frame set at the first base. The junction carries 9 bases between V and J, which are trimmed by 0 bases and 4 bases respectively. Based on the germline V gene, the CDR1 and CDR2 sequences are SGHTA and FQGNSA. Sequenced: PBMCs or T cells enriched from blood (not recorded which). The clonotype comes from a man between 60 and 70 years old who had recovered from COVID-19. The rearrangement joined TRBV7-2 to TRBJ2-2; TRBD1 could be the D gene, as 5 bases match. The nucleotide sequence reads as follows: TGTGCCAGCAGCTTAGCGCTAGGGGCCACCGGGGAGCTGTTTTTT. The encoded protein is CASSLALGATGELFF.